This entry lists 17 T cell receptor beta chains sequenced from one sample in a study of radiotherapy plus CTLA-4 blockade in lung cancer. TCRdb's table, derived via immunoSEQ multiplex PCR, lists solely in-frame clones and lacks some. The table shows around 99,000 clones, with just over 85% occurring only once. Sequenced here: peripheral blood, sampled from a patient treated with radiotherapy plus ipilimumab. All receptors derive from a human donor with non-small cell lung cancer that progressed on radiotherapy plus ipilimumab.

The genes are TRBV11-3 and TRBJ1-1, with 10 nucleotides matching TRBD1. The ends lost 1 base at V and 11 bases at J; junction bases unmatched: 4. CDR3 size: 13 residues. Germline V lookup: CDR1 SGHNT, CDR2 YENEEA. CDR3 DNA sequence: TGTGCCAGCAGCTTAGGACAGGGGGCGCGGGCTTTCTTT. Protein: CASSLGQGARAFF.

This rearrangement joins TRBV5-1 to TRBJ2-7, with D possibly matching TRBD2 (5 bases). In germline, CDR1 is SGHRS, CDR2 YFSETQ. The length of the CDR3 is 14 residues. V was shortened by 4 bases and J by 4 bases, with 15 bases between the two germline ends. Here the CDR3 DNA reads TGCGCCAGCAGCAAAGAAATCGGGGTTTACGAGCAGTACTTC. The encoded protein is CASSKEIGVYEQYF.

The chain links TRBV5-1 to TRBJ2-3, with 11 bases that match TRBD2. The CDR3 is 15 residues long. CDR1 is SGHRS and CDR2 is YFSETQ in the germline V gene. V trimming: 1 base; J trimming: 5 bases; junction bases outside the gene matches: 3. The CDR3 DNA sequence: TGCGCCAGCAGCTTGACTAGCGGGAGAGTAGATACGCAGTATTTT. It specifies CASSLTSGRVDTQYF.

This sequence joins TRBV11-2 and TRBJ2-3; D is possibly TRBD1 or TRBD2 (5 bases each). The germline gives CDR1 SGHAT, CDR2 FQNNGV. V dropped 5 bases and J dropped 2 bases, with 11 bases sitting between them. The CDR3 is made up of 14 amino acids. The CDR3 is CASSRWDHTDTQYF. CDR3 bases: TGTGCCAGCAGCCGATGGGACCACACAGATACGCAGTATTTT.

This clone was seen only a few times. The V call is TRBV6-6, the J call TRBJ2-7, with TRBD1 matching over 9 bases. V was pared by 6 bases and J by 6 bases, with 6 bases of the junction left unmatched. Per the germline V gene, CDR1 is MNHNY and CDR2 is SVGAGI (reference sequence). The CDR3 is 13 amino acids. The CDR3 loop reads CASSSGTGTEQYF. CDR3 bases: TGTGCCAGCAGCTCCGGGACAGGGACCGAGCAGTACTTC.

This clone occurred a few times. The chain employs TRBV29-1 and TRBJ1-2, with D unclear. The ends were cut back, 8 bases at V and 3 bases at J, with 13 bases in the middle. The CDR3 covers 12 residues. Germline CDR1 SQVTM, CDR2 ANQGSEA. CDR3 DNA: TGCAGCCTCCTGGACGCTGACTATGGCTACACCTTC. Amino acids: CSLLDADYGYTF.

V is TRBV7-2 and J is TRBJ2-2; D remains ambiguous. This CDR3 spans 14 amino acids. CDR1 and CDR2 (germline): SGHTA, FQGNSA. Trimming shortened V by 2 bases and J by 4 bases, and 8 bases separated the two germline ends. The CDR3, as DNA: TGTGCCAGCAGCTTATCCGTCTTCACCGGGGAGCTGTTTTTT. The encoded protein is CASSLSVFTGELFF. The full variable domain, with the rest looked up from reference TRBV7-2 and TRBJ2-2, is GAGVSQSPSNKVTEKGKDVELRCDPISGHTALYWYRQSLGQGLEFLIYFQGNSAPDKSGLPSDRFSAERTGGSVSTLTIQRTQQEDSAVYLCASSLSVFTGELFFGEGSRLTVL.

This chain uses TRBV10-2 with TRBJ2-3; TRBD2 matches at 9 bases. The CDR3 spans 21 residues. Looked up from germline, CDR1 is WSHSY and CDR2 is SAAADI. The J segment lost 2 bases and the V segment lost 4 bases, leaving 22 bases of the junction unmatched. DNA for the CDR3: TGCGCCAGCAGTGGGGACGATGCAGACGCAGCTAGCGGGATATACACAGATACGCAGTATTTT. Its protein product is CASSGDDADAASGIYTDTQYF.

The V gene is TRBV7-2, the J gene TRBJ1-1, with D uncertain. The germline V and J ends were trimmed by 5 bases and 4 bases, with 17 bases remaining between them. The CDR3 is 15 residues long. Looked up from germline, CDR1 is SGHTA and CDR2 is FQGNSA. The CDR3 spells CASSLPRLGSTEAFF. The CDR3 DNA reads TGTGCCAGCAGCCTACCGAGGCTAGGGAGCACTGAAGCTTTCTTT. The full variable domain, with the rest looked up from reference TRBV7-2 and TRBJ1-1, is GAGVSQSPSNKVTEKGKDVELRCDPISGHTALYWYRQSLGQGLEFLIYFQGNSAPDKSGLPSDRFSAERTGGSVSTLTIQRTQQEDSAVYLCASSLPRLGSTEAFFGQGTRLTVV.

The rearrangement joins TRBV2 to TRBJ1-4, with no clear D. Trimming pared 4 bases from V and 7 bases from J, leaving 4 bases between. This CDR3 has 11 residues. In germline, CDR1 is SNHLY, CDR2 FYNNEI. In DNA form, the CDR3 reads TGTGCCAGCAGTGCATTTGAAAAACTGTTTTTT. As protein: CASSAFEKLFF.

The rearrangement joins TRBV28 to TRBJ1-2; TRBD1 might be the D (6 bases). Per germline, CDR1 MDHEN and CDR2 SYDVKM. Trimming took off 4 bases at V and 1 base at J, with 13 bases between the two ends. CDR3 length: 15 amino acids. CDR3 bases: TGTGCCAGCAGTTCGCCTCGACAGGTTAACTATGGCTACACCTTC. Translating gives CASSSPRQVNYGYTF.

The chain has TRBV19 and TRBJ2-7; 12 bases line up with TRBD2. Germline V CDR1 and CDR2: LNHDA, SQIVND (reference sequence). The CDR3 consists of 16 residues. The V gene end was trimmed by 6 bases and the J gene end by 2 bases; junction bases not matched to a gene: 8. CDR3 sequence reads: CASSPRTSGTTYEQYF. The CDR3 bases are TGTGCCAGTAGCCCACGGACTAGCGGGACCACCTACGAGCAGTACTTC.

The genes are TRBV2 and TRBJ2-5; 9 bases map to TRBD1. V was clipped by 5 bases and J by 3 bases; unmatched bases: 7. Per germline, CDR1 SNHLY and CDR2 FYNNEI. The CDR3 totals 15 residues. The DNA for the CDR3 is TGTGCCAGCAGTAACAGGGGGCGCGCGGAAGAGACCCAGTACTTC. Translating it yields CASSNRGRAEETQYF.

The chain combines TRBV18 with TRBJ2-1, with a weak D call TRBD1 (5 bases). CDR3 length equals 14 residues. Germline lookup yields CDR1 KGHSH and CDR2 LQKENI. V was shortened by 4 bases and J by 4 bases, with 11 bases between the two germline ends. CDR3 sequence: CASSLPTGYNEQFF. Written as DNA, the CDR3 is TGTGCCAGCTCACTACCCACAGGATACAATGAGCAGTTCTTC.

J is TRBJ2-3 and V is TRBV2; D is possibly TRBD1 (5 bases). The germline V gene encodes CDR1 SNHLY and CDR2 FYNNEI. The CDR3 contains 13 residues. V was cut by 5 bases and J by 4 bases, with 10 bases left in between. The CDR3 region is CASSRGVPDTQYF. The DNA for the CDR3 is TGTGCCAGCAGTAGGGGTGTCCCAGATACGCAGTATTTT.

This chain connects TRBV2 to TRBJ1-2, with D possibly TRBD1 on 6 matching bases. CDR3 length: 13 residues. Per the germline V gene, CDR1 is SNHLY and CDR2 is FYNNEI. Between the trimmed V and J ends, which lost 5 bases and 8 bases, there was a span of 15 bases. In DNA form, the CDR3 reads TGTGCCAGCAGTCTGGAGGGGGACGGAGGCTACACCTTC. It yields the protein CASSLEGDGGYTF.

This chain links TRBV29-1 with TRBJ1-2; D is undetermined. CDR3 size: 12 residues. CDR1 is SQVTM and CDR2 is ANQGSEA in the germline V gene. V lost 1 base to trimming and J lost 8 bases, with 11 bases between them. Here the CDR3 reads CSVEGGGSGYTF. DNA for the CDR3: TGCAGCGTTGAAGGGGGAGGAAGCGGCTACACCTTC.